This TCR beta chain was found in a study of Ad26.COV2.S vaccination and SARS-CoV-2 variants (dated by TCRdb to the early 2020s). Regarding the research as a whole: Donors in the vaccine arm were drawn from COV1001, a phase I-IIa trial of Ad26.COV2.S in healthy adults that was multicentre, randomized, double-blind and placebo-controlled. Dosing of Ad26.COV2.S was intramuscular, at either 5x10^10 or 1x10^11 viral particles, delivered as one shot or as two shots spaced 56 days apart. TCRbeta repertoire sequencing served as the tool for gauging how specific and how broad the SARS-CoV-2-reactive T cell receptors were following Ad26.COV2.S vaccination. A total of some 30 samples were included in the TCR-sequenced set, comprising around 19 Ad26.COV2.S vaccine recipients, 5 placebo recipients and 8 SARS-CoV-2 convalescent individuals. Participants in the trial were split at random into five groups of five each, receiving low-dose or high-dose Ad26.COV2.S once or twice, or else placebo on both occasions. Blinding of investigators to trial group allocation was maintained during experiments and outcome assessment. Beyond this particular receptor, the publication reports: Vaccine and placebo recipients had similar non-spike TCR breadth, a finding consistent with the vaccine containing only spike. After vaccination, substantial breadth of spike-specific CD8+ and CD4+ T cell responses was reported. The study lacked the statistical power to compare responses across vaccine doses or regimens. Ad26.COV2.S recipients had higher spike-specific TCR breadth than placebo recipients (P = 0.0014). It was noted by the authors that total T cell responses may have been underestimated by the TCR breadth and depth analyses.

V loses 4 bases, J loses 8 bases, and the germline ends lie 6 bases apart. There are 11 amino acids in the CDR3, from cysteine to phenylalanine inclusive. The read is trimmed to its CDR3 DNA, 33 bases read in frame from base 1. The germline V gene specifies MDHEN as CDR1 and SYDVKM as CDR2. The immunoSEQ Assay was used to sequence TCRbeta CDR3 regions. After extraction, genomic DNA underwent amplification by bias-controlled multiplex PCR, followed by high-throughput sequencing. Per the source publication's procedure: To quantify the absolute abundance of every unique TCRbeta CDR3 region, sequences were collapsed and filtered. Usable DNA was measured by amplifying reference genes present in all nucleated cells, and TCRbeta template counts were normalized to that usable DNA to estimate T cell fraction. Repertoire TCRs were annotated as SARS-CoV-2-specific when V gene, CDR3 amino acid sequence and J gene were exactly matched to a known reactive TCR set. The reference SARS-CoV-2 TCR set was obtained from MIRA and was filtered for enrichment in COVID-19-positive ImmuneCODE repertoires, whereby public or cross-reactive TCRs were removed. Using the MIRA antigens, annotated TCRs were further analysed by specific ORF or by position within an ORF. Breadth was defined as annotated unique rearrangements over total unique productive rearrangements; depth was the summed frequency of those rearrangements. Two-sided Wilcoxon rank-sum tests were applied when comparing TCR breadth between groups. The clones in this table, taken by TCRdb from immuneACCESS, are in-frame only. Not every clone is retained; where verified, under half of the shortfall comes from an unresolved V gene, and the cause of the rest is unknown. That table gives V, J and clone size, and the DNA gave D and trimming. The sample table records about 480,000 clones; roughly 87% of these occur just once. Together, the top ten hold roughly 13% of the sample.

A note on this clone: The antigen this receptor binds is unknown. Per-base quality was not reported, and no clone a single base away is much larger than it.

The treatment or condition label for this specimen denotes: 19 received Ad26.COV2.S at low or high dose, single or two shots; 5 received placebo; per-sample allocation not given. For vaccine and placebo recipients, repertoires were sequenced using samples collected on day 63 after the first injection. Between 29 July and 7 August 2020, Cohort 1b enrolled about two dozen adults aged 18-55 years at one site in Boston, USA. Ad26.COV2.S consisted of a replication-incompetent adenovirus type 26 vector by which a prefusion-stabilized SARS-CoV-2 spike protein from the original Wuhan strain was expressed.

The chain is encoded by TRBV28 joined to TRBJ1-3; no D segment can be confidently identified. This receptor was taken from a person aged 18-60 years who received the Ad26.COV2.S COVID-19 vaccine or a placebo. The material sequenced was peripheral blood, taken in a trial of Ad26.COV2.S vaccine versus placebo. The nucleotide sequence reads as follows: TGTGCCAGCAGTTCGGGGTACACCATATATTTT. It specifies CASSSGYTIYF.